Each of the 12 T cell receptor beta chains below was sequenced from the same sample in a study of blood T cells in healthy people across ages (dated by TCRdb to about 2015). Libraries were built with 5' RACE. A second PCR of roughly 7 to 12 cycles was run with a J-beta primer mix and a sample-barcoded 5' primer. TCRdb handled the public reads itself, with Q25 trimming in fastp and clone calling in MiXCR, and kept productive beta chains. When rows share a CDR3 protein, they turn into one entry using the most common DNA and genes. This sample has roughly 1.9 million distinct CDR3 sequences in its table, and 30% to 40% of those were observed once. Under 30% of the sample goes to the ten largest clones. The sequencing input was blood. The receptors were sampled from a human donor in good health.

This clonotype turned up a few times. The CDR3 is CAISESRATRETQYF. CDR3 coding DNA: TGTGCCATCAGTGAGTCGAGGGCCACCAGGGAGACCCAGTACTTC. J is TRBJ2-5 and V is TRBV10-3; D might be TRBD2 (5 bases). This CDR3 spans 15 amino acids. With 0 bases removed from V and 5 bases from J, the gap between germline ends came to 13 bases. Germline assignment: CDR1 ENHRY and CDR2 SYGVKD.

The rearrangement links TRBV24-1 to TRBJ2-4, with D maybe TRBD2 (6 bases). CDR1 is KGHDR, CDR2 SFDVKD, per germline. Deletions cut 0 bases from V and 13 bases from J, with 18 bases between. The CDR3 loop spans 15 amino acids. The CDR3 reads CATSDLKEGIREQYF. The CDR3 nucleotides read TGTGCCACCAGTGATTTGAAGGAAGGGATTCGGGAGCAGTACTTC.

The J gene is TRBJ1-2, the V gene TRBV27; the D is unclear. The ends were cut back, 2 bases at V and 7 bases at J, with 23 bases in the middle. Germline assignment: CDR1 MNHEY and CDR2 SMNVEV (reference sequence). This CDR3 has 17 residues. This chain's CDR3 is CASSLRPGLMSNGGYTF. In DNA, the CDR3 is TGTGCCAGCAGTTTAAGGCCGGGCCTAATGAGTAACGGTGGCTACACCTTC.

About this clonotype: One end of the junction does not line up with germline, which may come from a read error. V usage is TRBV7-8 and J usage is TRBJ1-5; 9 bases align to TRBD1. The CDR3 sequence is 17 residues long. Germline CDR1 is SGHVS and CDR2 is FQNEAQ. The chain's CDR3 is CASSLIDRGESNQPRHF. The DNA for the CDR3 is TGTGCCAGCAGCTTGATCGACAGGGGGGAGAGCAATCAGCCCCGGCATTTT.

This clonotype was observed a few times. J is TRBJ2-2 and V is TRBV29-1; 9 bases map to TRBD1. CDR1 and CDR2 from the germline V gene are SQVTM and ANQGSEA. This CDR3 has 15 residues. Losses at the gene ends were 4 bases for V and 5 bases for J; bases not matched to a gene: 8. The CDR3 DNA reads as TGCAGCGTTGTCTCGCCACAGGGGGCAACCGGGGAGCTGTTTTTT. As protein: CSVVSPQGATGELFF.

The V and J genes are TRBV7-9 and TRBJ2-3; D not certain. The CDR3 runs to 12 residues. The V gene's germline CDR1 is SEHNR and CDR2 FQNEAQ (reference sequence). Trimming pared 7 bases from V and 2 bases from J, leaving 7 bases between. The CDR3 spells CASTKTTDTQYF. DNA of the CDR3: TGTGCCAGCACCAAGACCACAGATACGCAGTATTTT.

The chain carries TRBV6-2 or TRBV6-3 and TRBJ1-1; D possibly corresponds to TRBD1 (6 bases). V was cut by 6 bases and J by 5 bases, with 19 bases left in between. CDR3 length: 15 residues. Germline V gene sequence: CDR1 MNHEY, CDR2 SVGEGT. The CDR3 spells CASSPLGAGETEAFF. The CDR3 nucleotides are TGTGCCAGCAGCCCCCTAGGGGCAGGGGAAACTGAAGCTTTCTTT.

This rearrangement joins TRBV15 to TRBJ1-5; tentatively, D is TRBD1 (6 bases). Germline CDR1 LNHNV, CDR2 YYDKDF (reference sequence). The CDR3 consists of 14 residues. Trimming took 1 base from V and 5 from J, leaving 9 bases between them. The CDR3 here is CATSRAGGYQPQHF. Here the CDR3 DNA reads TGTGCCACCAGCAGAGCCGGGGGCTATCAGCCCCAGCATTTT.

J is TRBJ1-2 and V is TRBV9, with 7 bases lining up with TRBD1. Trimming cost V 3 bases and J 4 bases; bases outside gene matches: 12. CDR3 length equals 16 residues. Germline CDR1 SGDLS, CDR2 YYNGEE. As DNA, the CDR3 is TGTGCCAGCAGCGCCCCCCGACAGGGCCGCCTCTATGGCTACACCTTC. This encodes CASSAPRQGRLYGYTF.

V gene TRBV20-1 combines with J gene TRBJ1-2; 7 nucleotides match TRBD1. V was clipped by 3 bases and J by 8 bases; unmatched bases: 15. The CDR3 spans 15 residues. Germline CDR1 DFQATT, CDR2 SNEGSKA (reference sequence). CDR3 nucleotide sequence: TGCAGTGCTAGGGATACAAACAGGGGCGGTCAAGGCTACACCTTC. Its translation: CSARDTNRGGQGYTF.

The chain is built from TRBV12-3 or TRBV12-4 and TRBJ2-3; 7 bases map to TRBD1. J was trimmed by 0 bases and V by 4 bases; bases with no gene match: 7. The CDR3 has 16 residues. Here the CDR3 DNA reads TGTGCCAGCAGTTCCCGGGACAGACCTAGCACAGATACGCAGTATTTT. This codes for CASSSRDRPSTDTQYF.

The V gene is TRBV14, the J gene TRBJ2-1; D is possibly TRBD1 (6 bases). From germline, CDR1 is SGHDN and CDR2 FVKESK. The CDR3 spans 17 residues. V was clipped by 4 bases and J by 0 bases, with 16 bases between them. The CDR3, as DNA: TGTGCCAGCAGCCTTGACCTCGACAGGAGCTCCTACAATGAGCAGTTCTTC. This encodes CASSLDLDRSSYNEQFF.